These 21 T cell receptor beta chains originate from one sample sequenced in a study of T cell responses to AZD1222 COVID-19 vaccine. Libraries were prepared by immunoSEQ multiplex PCR; TCRdb keeps only in-frame clonotypes and omits some of them. The table lists 120,000 or so clones, roughly 87% of them singletons, with around 9.4% in the top ten. Sequenced material: peripheral blood, taken on day 0 of AZD1222 vaccination. These receptors all come from an adult in good health.

This chain connects TRBV4-3 to TRBJ2-1; no definite D call. The CDR3 loop spans 15 amino acids. Germline lookup yields CDR1 LGHNA and CDR2 YSLEER. Trimming stripped 0 bases from V and 2 bases from J, with 8 bases between. CDR3 DNA: TGCGCCAGCAGCCAAGATACGGGCACCTACAATGAGCAGTTCTTC. This sequence encodes CASSQDTGTYNEQFF.

The V and J genes are TRBV24-1 and TRBJ1-2; D might be TRBD1 (5 bases). Germline V gene lookup returns CDR1 KGHDR and CDR2 SFDVKD. V was pared by 5 bases and J by 7 bases, with 13 bases between. The CDR3 has 13 residues. CDR3: CATSVGPDTGYTF. In DNA form, the CDR3 reads TGTGCCACCAGTGTGGGGCCAGACACTGGCTACACCTTC.

This clone was seen a few times. The chain combines TRBV15 with TRBJ1-5, with no clear D. From germline, CDR1 is LNHNV and CDR2 YYDKDF (reference sequence). Trimming left V 0 bases short and J 0 bases short, with 9 bases between. The CDR3 is made up of 16 amino acids. The CDR3 loop reads CATSRDRENSNQPQHF. CDR3 bases: TGTGCCACCAGCAGAGATCGTGAGAATAGCAATCAGCCCCAGCATTTT. The full variable domain, completed using reference TRBV15 and TRBJ1-5, is DAMVIQNPRYQVTQFGKPVTLSCSQTLNHNVMYWYQQKSSQAPKLLFHYYDKDFNNEADTPDNFQSRRPNTSFCFLDIRSPGLGDTAMYLCATSRDRENSNQPQHFGDGTRLSIL.

The chain employs TRBV5-1 and TRBJ1-2; no clear D. V was pared by 2 bases and J by 6 bases, with 14 bases between. The CDR3 contains 14 residues. CDR1 is SGHRS, CDR2 YFSETQ, per germline. DNA of the CDR3: TGCGCCAGCAGCTTCGACACTCAACCAGATGGCTACACCTTC. Amino acid sequence: CASSFDTQPDGYTF.

This clone appeared once. The chain carries TRBV6-5 and TRBJ1-2; 8 positions match TRBD1. Germline V gene data show CDR1 as MNHEY and CDR2 as SVGAGI. Unmatched junction bases numbered 4, after V lost 2 bases and J lost 5 bases. There are 14 residues in the CDR3. The DNA of the CDR3 is TGTGCCAGCAGTTACGGGACAGGCCAATATGGCTACACCTTC. It yields the protein CASSYGTGQYGYTF.

For the CDR3, the DNA is TGTGCCAGCAGTCCCGGCTACGAGCAGTACTTC. Protein sequence: CASSPGYEQYF. The chain is built from TRBV25-1 and TRBJ2-7; D is unresolved. Germline values: CDR1 MGHDK, CDR2 SYGVNS. The CDR3 totals 11 residues. The V gene lost 5 bases and the J gene lost 3 bases, with 5 bases spanning the gap.

The rearrangement uses TRBV7-9 and TRBJ1-6; possibly TRBD1 for D (6 bases). Trimming cost V 1 base and J 7 bases, with 14 bases left between them. Germline CDR1 SEHNR, CDR2 FQNEAQ (reference sequence). The CDR3 is made up of 16 amino acids. DNA of the CDR3: TGTGCCAGCAGCTTAGAGTTCGGGGGCAGAAATTCACCCCTCCACTTT. Encoded protein: CASSLEFGGRNSPLHF. Looking up the rest from reference TRBV7-9 and TRBJ1-6 gives the full variable domain: DTGVSQNPRHKITKRGQNVTFRCDPISEHNRLYWYRQTLGQGPEFLTYFQNEAQLEKSRLLSDRFSAERPKGSFSTLEIQRTEQGDSAMYLCASSLEFGGRNSPLHFGNGTRLTVT.

This clone was observed a handful of times. The V call is TRBV11-3, the J call TRBJ2-1, with 9 bases matching TRBD2. Germline V gene sequence: CDR1 SGHNT, CDR2 YENEEA. V was clipped by 5 bases and J by 7 bases; unmatched bases: 12. The CDR3 extends over 16 amino acids. The CDR3 reads CASSPPVFSGRNEQFF. The CDR3, as DNA: TGTGCCAGCAGCCCACCTGTTTTTAGCGGGAGAAATGAGCAGTTCTTC. The variable domain in full, with the rest retrieved from reference TRBV11-3 and TRBJ2-1, is EAGVVQSPRYKIIEKKQPVAFWCNPISGHNTLYWYLQNLGQGPELLIRYENEEAVDDSQLPKDRFSAERLKGVDSTLKIQPAELGDSAVYLCASSPPVFSGRNEQFFGPGTRLTVL.

The V call is TRBV5-1, the J call TRBJ1-2, with TRBD1 matching 7 bases. Germline V gives CDR1 SGHRS, CDR2 YFSETQ. Losses at the gene ends were 4 bases for V and 6 bases for J; bases not matched to a gene: 9. This CDR3 contains 14 residues. The CDR3 loop reads CASSVGTEANGYTF. DNA for the CDR3: TGCGCCAGCAGCGTAGGGACAGAGGCTAATGGCTACACCTTC.

The sample holds a few counts of this clone. V and J are TRBV6-5 and TRBJ1-6; D is unclear. Germline loops: CDR1 MNHEY, CDR2 SVGAGI. Trimming removed 0 bases at V and 7 bases at J, with 13 bases between. The CDR3 has 16 residues. CDR3: CASSYSTRAGNSPLHF. CDR3 bases: TGTGCCAGCAGTTACTCGACCCGGGCGGGGAATTCACCCCTCCACTTT.

V and J are TRBV7-9 and TRBJ2-2, with D possibly being TRBD2 (6 bases). The CDR3 loop spans 15 amino acids. Germline CDR1 reads SEHNR; CDR2 reads FQNEAQ (reference sequence). The V end lost 4 bases, the J end lost 1 base, and 10 bases lay between the germline ends. For the CDR3, the DNA is TGTGCCAGCAGCTCCGGACTACAGAACACCGGGGAGCTGTTTTTT. Its protein is CASSSGLQNTGELFF.

This chain connects TRBV30 to TRBJ1-1, with a tentative D call TRBD1 (5 bases). The V and J ends lost 4 bases and 1 base respectively, with 13 bases between them. The CDR3 contains 14 residues. The germline V gene encodes CDR1 GTSNPN and CDR2 SVGIG (reference sequence). CDR3 sequence: CAWTRWQGNTEAFF. The CDR3 nucleotides are TGTGCCTGGACTAGATGGCAGGGGAACACTGAAGCTTTCTTT.

J is TRBJ2-5 and V is TRBV5-1; a weak D match, TRBD2 (5 bases). V lost 4 bases and J 5 bases, leaving 18 bases between the germline ends. The CDR3 is 15 residues long. The germline V gene encodes CDR1 SGHRS and CDR2 YFSETQ. The CDR3 nucleotides read TGCGCCAGCAGCCCTAGCTTCCTGGTCGGGGAGACCCAGTACTTC. Residues: CASSPSFLVGETQYF.

The CDR3 sequence is CGSRGGSYNSPLHF. DNA of the CDR3: TGCGGTTCTAGAGGGGGCTCCTATAATTCACCCCTCCACTTT. The V call is TRBV10-2, the J call TRBJ1-6, with a possible D match to TRBD1 (6 bases). The CDR3 sequence is 14 residues long. In germline, CDR1 is WSHSY, CDR2 SAAADI.

The chain is built from TRBV25-1 and TRBJ2-3; 14 positions agree with TRBD2. V shed 5 bases and J 4 bases; nucleotides not matched to a gene: 2. The CDR3 is 15 residues long. CDR1 and CDR2 (germline): MGHDK, SYGVNS. In nucleotides, the CDR3 is TGTGCCAGCAGTCAGACTAGCGGGGGGGCAGATACGCAGTATTTT. This encodes CASSQTSGGADTQYF.

The J gene is TRBJ1-1, the V gene TRBV10-3; TRBD1 matches at 7 bases. CDR1 is ENHRY and CDR2 is SYGVKD in the germline V gene. This CDR3 spans 14 amino acids. With 7 bases clipped from V and 5 bases from J, the junction kept 10 bases outside the gene matches. In nucleotides, the CDR3 is TGTGCCATCATGGGAACAGGGGCCTTAACTGAAGCTTTCTTT. It translates to CAIMGTGALTEAFF.

V usage is TRBV24-1 and J usage is TRBJ2-1, with 11 positions matching TRBD2. V gave up 4 bases and J gave up 5 bases; unmatched junction bases: 6. The CDR3 is 16 amino acids. Germline-derived CDR1 and CDR2 are KGHDR and SFDVKD. The chain's CDR3 is CATSDKLAGDHNEQFF. The CDR3 DNA reads as TGTGCCACCAGTGACAAACTAGCGGGAGACCACAATGAGCAGTTCTTC.

This clone is a singleton in its sample. This sequence joins TRBV30 and TRBJ2-5; D gene ambiguous. This CDR3 is 12 amino acids long. V gave up 0 bases and J gave up 5 bases, with 7 bases separating them. Germline CDR1 reads GTSNPN; CDR2 reads SVGIG (reference sequence). The CDR3: CAWSVGRETQYF. In DNA, the CDR3 is TGTGCCTGGAGTGTAGGACGGGAGACCCAGTACTTC.

The CDR3 DNA reads TGTGCCAGCAGCCAAGAGACAGTTTCCTACGAGCAGTACTTC. This encodes CASSQETVSYEQYF. The rearrangement uses TRBV3-1 (or the pseudogene TRBV3-2) and TRBJ2-7; TRBD1 is a possible D gene (5 bases). The length of the CDR3 is 14 residues. With 0 bases removed from V and 1 base from J, the gap between germline ends came to 7 bases. The germline CDR1 and CDR2 sequences are LGHDT and YNNKEL (reference sequence).

The rearrangement links TRBV18 to TRBJ1-2, with a possible D match to TRBD1 (6 bases). The germline V and J ends were trimmed by 1 base and 3 bases, with 12 bases remaining between them. The CDR3 extends over 15 amino acids. Germline-derived CDR1 and CDR2 are KGHSH and LQKENI. CDR3 DNA: TGTGCCAGCTCACCACTGGAGGGGGGGTACTATGGCTACACCTTC. It translates to CASSPLEGGYYGYTF.

V and J are TRBV11-2 and TRBJ2-1; perhaps D is TRBD1 or TRBD2 (5 bases each). V shed 5 bases and J shed 2 bases, with 25 bases lying between them. CDR3 length equals 19 residues. CDR1 is SGHAT, CDR2 FQNNGV, per germline. For the CDR3, the DNA is TGTGCCAGCAGCCCCGGGCTGGGGGAATCGAAATCCCCCTACAATGAGCAGTTCTTC. Amino acids: CASSPGLGESKSPYNEQFF.